Listed here are 16 T cell receptor beta chains from one sample, sequenced in a study of cytomegalovirus exposure and HLA in healthy donors. The table came from immunoSEQ multiplex PCR; TCRdb's copy has only in-frame clones and leaves some out. In the table there are more than 200,000 clones, 90% of which are singletons. Sequenced material: PBMCs. The source of these receptors is a woman in her 30s in good health and CMV-seronegative.

The V call is TRBV25-1, the J call TRBJ2-1; no firm D call. The CDR3 has 13 residues. Germline lookup yields CDR1 MGHDK and CDR2 SYGVNS. Trimming left V 2 bases short and J 8 bases short, with 10 bases between. As DNA, the CDR3 is TGTGCCAGCAGTGAAAGACGGGTAGATGAGCAGTTCTTC. This encodes CASSERRVDEQFF.

The chain combines TRBV6-5 with TRBJ2-3, with a possible D match to TRBD1 (6 bases). The germline V gene encodes CDR1 MNHEY and CDR2 SVGAGI. V lost 0 bases, J lost 14 bases, and 24 bases lay in between. This CDR3 contains 16 residues. Written as DNA, the CDR3 is TGTGCCAGCAGTTACTCGAACAGGGCTCCCACGTCGGAGGCGTATTTT. It yields the protein CASSYSNRAPTSEAYF.

V is TRBV27 and J is TRBJ2-7; D is undetermined. Germline V gene lookup returns CDR1 MNHEY and CDR2 SMNVEV (reference sequence). This CDR3 comprises 16 residues. The germline V and J ends were trimmed by 0 bases and 0 bases, with 12 bases remaining between them. CDR3 in amino acids: CASSLSWSLVSYEQYF. The CDR3 coding sequence is TGTGCCAGCAGTTTATCTTGGAGTTTAGTCTCCTACGAGCAGTACTTC.

The table lists this clone with a few counts. The chain links TRBV29-1 to TRBJ1-2; TRBD1 agrees at 8 bases. Trimming at V came to 7 bases and at J to 5 bases, leaving 3 bases not matched to a gene. This CDR3 has 11 amino acids. CDR1 is SQVTM and CDR2 is ANQGSEA in the germline V gene. DNA for the CDR3: TGCAGCGCTCGGACAGGGTATGGCTACACCTTC. Protein sequence: CSARTGYGYTF.

The V and J genes are TRBV10-2 and TRBJ2-1; D uncertain. The V and J ends lost 4 bases and 0 bases respectively, with 10 bases between them. Germline lookup yields CDR1 WSHSY and CDR2 SAAADI. The CDR3 spans 15 residues. CDR3 amino acids: CASSVGQSSYNEQFF. The CDR3 DNA reads TGCGCCAGCAGTGTGGGCCAGAGCTCCTACAATGAGCAGTTCTTC.

The chain employs TRBV6-5 and TRBJ2-1; 8 bases match TRBD1. The CDR3 has 12 amino acids. Trimming took 6 bases from V and 16 from J; bases not matched to a gene: 11. Looked up from germline, CDR1 is MNHEY and CDR2 is SVGAGI. The CDR3 sequence: CASSRSGGPSFF. Here the CDR3 DNA reads TGTGCCAGCAGCCGTTCAGGGGGCCCCAGTTTCTTC.

CDR3 loop: CASSLRRPRAGANTGELFF. The DNA for the CDR3 is TGTGCCAGCAGCTTGAGACGCCCCCGGGCGGGAGCGAACACCGGGGAGCTGTTTTTT. The chain couples TRBV7-9 to TRBJ2-2; 7 nucleotides agree with TRBD2. V trimming: 3 bases; J trimming: 0 bases; junction bases outside the gene matches: 13. CDR1 and CDR2 (germline): SEHNR, FQNEAQ (reference sequence). CDR3 length: 19 amino acids.

CDR3 nucleotide sequence: TGTGCCAGCAAAAAAAGGGGGCCGGGGACTGAAGCTTTCTTT. Translating gives CASKKRGPGTEAFF. The chain has TRBV5-4 and TRBJ1-1; 7 bases align to TRBD1. The germline V gene encodes CDR1 SGHNT and CDR2 YYREEE (reference sequence). The ends lost 6 bases at V and 5 bases at J; junction bases unmatched: 10. The CDR3 runs 14 residues.

The gene calls are TRBV7-9 and TRBJ2-7; 9 bases fit TRBD1. Germline V gene sequence: CDR1 SEHNR, CDR2 FQNEAQ (reference sequence). CDR3 length: 14 amino acids. Unmatched junction bases numbered 3, after V lost 5 bases and J lost 1 base. CDR3 nucleotides: TGTGCCAGCAGCGGGACAGGGAATTCCTACGAGCAGTACTTC. Protein: CASSGTGNSYEQYF.

V and J are TRBV11-3 and TRBJ2-1; D not certain. Germline V gene data show CDR1 as SGHNT and CDR2 as YENEEA. The ends were cut back, 0 bases at V and 0 bases at J, with 9 bases in the middle. The CDR3 is 16 residues long. The CDR3 sequence is CASSLDASLSYNEQFF. The CDR3 DNA sequence: TGTGCCAGCAGCTTAGATGCTTCCCTCTCCTACAATGAGCAGTTCTTC.

The rearrangement uses TRBV7-2 and TRBJ2-3; 9 positions agree with TRBD1. Germline V CDR1 and CDR2: SGHTA, FQGNSA. This CDR3 comprises 16 residues. Trimming cost V 5 bases and J 0 bases; bases outside gene matches: 6. CDR3 bases: TGTGCCAGCAGCCATCGACAGGGGGGGAGCACAGATACGCAGTATTTT. Translated: CASSHRQGGSTDTQYF. Looking up the rest from reference TRBV7-2 and TRBJ2-3 gives the full variable domain: GAGVSQSPSNKVTEKGKDVELRCDPISGHTALYWYRQSLGQGLEFLIYFQGNSAPDKSGLPSDRFSAERTGGSVSTLTIQRTQQEDSAVYLCASSHRQGGSTDTQYFGPGTRLTVL.

The chain recombines TRBV7-2 with TRBJ2-6; TRBD2 matches 7 bases. V was pared by 5 bases and J by 14 bases, with 6 bases of the junction left unmatched. This CDR3 comprises 12 residues. The V gene's germline CDR1 is SGHTA and CDR2 FQGNSA. This chain's CDR3 is CASSQVGGLLTF. The CDR3, as DNA: TGTGCCAGCAGCCAGGTGGGAGGGCTCCTGACTTTC.

The chain couples TRBV4-2 to TRBJ2-2; D is unclear. The CDR3 is 14 amino acids. Trimming removed 0 bases from V and 7 bases from J, with 9 bases in between. Germline V CDR1 and CDR2: LGHNA, YNFKEQ. The CDR3 region is CASSQDLGGGELFF. The CDR3, as DNA: TGTGCCAGCAGCCAAGACCTAGGCGGCGGGGAGCTGTTTTTT.

This chain links TRBV5-6 with TRBJ1-4; D is unresolved. Germline V CDR1 and CDR2: SGHDT, YYEEEE. This CDR3 has 14 residues. Trimming took 5 bases from V and 6 from J, leaving 14 bases between them. For the CDR3, the DNA is TGTGCCAGCAGTTACAGTAGTAGTTATGAAAAACTGTTTTTT. Its protein is CASSYSSSYEKLFF.

The chain joins TRBV28 to TRBJ1-5, with D possibly TRBD1 on 6 matching bases. CDR3 size: 16 residues. The V end was cut by 4 bases, the J end by 2 bases, with 15 bases between. Germline CDR1 is MDHEN and CDR2 is SYDVKM. The CDR3 loop reads CASSSPQGTGNQPQHF. CDR3 DNA sequence: TGTGCCAGCAGTTCTCCCCAGGGGACTGGCAATCAGCCCCAGCATTTT. Full variable domain (remainder filled in from reference TRBV28 and TRBJ1-5): DVKVTQSSRYLVKRTGEKVFLECVQDMDHENMFWYRQDPGLGLRLIYFSYDVKMKEKGDIPEGYSVSREKKERFSLILESASTNQTSMYLCASSSPQGTGNQPQHFGDGTRLSIL.

The chain links TRBV5-1 to TRBJ2-1; tentatively, D is TRBD1 (6 bases). The CDR3 covers 13 residues. V shed 3 bases and J shed 9 bases, with 13 bases lying between them. CDR1 and CDR2 from the germline V gene are SGHRS and YFSETQ. CDR3 in DNA: TGCGCCAGCAGCTCCTACAGGGAACCTGAGCAGTTCTTC. Protein product: CASSSYREPEQFF.